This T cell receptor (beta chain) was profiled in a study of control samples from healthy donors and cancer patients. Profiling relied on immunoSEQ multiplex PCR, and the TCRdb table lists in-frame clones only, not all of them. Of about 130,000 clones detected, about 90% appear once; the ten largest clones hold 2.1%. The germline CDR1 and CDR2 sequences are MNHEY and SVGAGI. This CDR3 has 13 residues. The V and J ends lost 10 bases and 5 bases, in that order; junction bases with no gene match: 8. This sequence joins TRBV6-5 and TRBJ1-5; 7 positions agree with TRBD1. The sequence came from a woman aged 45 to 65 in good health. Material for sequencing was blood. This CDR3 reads CATNRDSHQPQHF. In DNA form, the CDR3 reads TGTGCCACCAACCGGGACAGTCATCAGCCCCAGCATTTT.